A selection of T cell receptor beta chains follows, all from one sample in a study of radiation and T cells in renal cell carcinoma. Generated by immunoSEQ multiplex PCR, the TCRdb table keeps only in-frame clones and is missing some. Found here are about 130,000 clones, about 88% of them singletons; the top ten hold 12%. The sequencing here drew on blood, taken from a patient whose treatment included radiotherapy and nephrectomy. The receptors were sampled from a woman in her forties or fifties with renal cell carcinoma. CDR3s include the opening cysteine and the closing phenylalanine or tryptophan. A D gene is named only where the DNA matches it firmly. Some rows mark clone size as missing; the rest say once, few, many or name a class of expanded clone.

d_gene	v_gene	abundance	j_gene	CDR3aa	CDR3nt
NA	TRBV5-4	NA	TRBJ2-7	CASSPSPTYEQYF	TGTGCCAGCAGCCCATCCCCTACCTACGAGCAGTACTTC
TRBD1	TRBV6-1	NA	TRBJ2-5	CASSDPGQGRETQYF	TGTGCCAGCAGTGACCCGGGACAGGGTCGGGAGACCCAGTACTTC
NA	TRBV19	NA	TRBJ1-1	CASRASLQVFF	TGTGCCAGTAGGGCCTCCCTTCAGGTTTTCTTT
NA	TRBV10-1	NA	TRBJ1-4	CASSDGSTNEKLFF	TGCGCCAGCAGTGATGGATCAACTAATGAAAAACTGTTTTTT
NA	TRBV7-2	NA	TRBJ1-5	CASSSGTLTNQPQHF	TGTGCCAGCAGCTCCGGGACACTAACTAATCAGCCCCAGCATTTT
NA	TRBV5-1	NA	TRBJ2-2	CASSKQDQSGELFF	TGCGCCAGCAGCAAGCAGGATCAATCCGGGGAGCTGTTTTTT
NA	TRBV5-8	NA	TRBJ1-6	CASSFEGRDSPLHF	TGTGCCAGCAGCTTCGAGGGGAGGGATTCACCCCTCCACTTT
NA	TRBV2	NA	TRBJ2-2	CASRTVSNTGELFF	TGTGCCAGCAGGACAGTTTCGAACACCGGGGAGCTGTTTTTT
NA	TRBV29-1	NA	TRBJ2-3	CSVEGAGSQSTDTQYF	TGCAGCGTTGAAGGGGCAGGGTCCCAGAGCACAGATACGCAGTATTTT
NA	TRBV25-1	NA	TRBJ1-2	CASSEYGWGFLGYTF	TGTGCCAGCAGTGAATATGGATGGGGCTTTTTAGGATACACCTTC
NA	TRBV7-2	NA	TRBJ2-5	CASSQGTGLETQYF	TGTGCCAGCAGCCAAGGAACAGGCTTAGAGACCCAGTACTTC
NA	TRBV7-8	NA	TRBJ1-5	CASSSAWNKIADQPQHF	TGTGCCAGCAGCTCCGCTTGGAACAAAATAGCGGATCAGCCCCAGCATTTT
TRBD2	TRBV5-4	NA	TRBJ2-3	CASSLSTSGGAQDTQYF	TGTGCCAGCAGCTTGAGTACTAGCGGGGGGGCCCAAGATACGCAGTATTTT
TRBD1	TRBV7-9	once	TRBJ1-3	CASSLERGRKLPNTIYF	TGTGCCAGCAGCTTAGAAAGGGGGCGCAAATTGCCAAACACCATATATTTT
TRBD2	TRBV18	NA	TRBJ2-1	CASSPQGGHRNEQFF	TGTGCCAGCTCACCTCAGGGAGGGCATCGGAATGAGCAGTTCTTC
NA	TRBV11-2	NA	TRBJ1-1	CASSPRPRGLYTEAFF	TGTGCCAGCAGCCCTAGGCCCCGGGGGCTCTACACTGAAGCTTTCTTT
TRBD2	TRBV9	NA	TRBJ2-4	CASSVSGGANIQYF	TGTGCCAGCAGCGTTAGCGGGGGGGCTAACATTCAGTACTTC
NA	TRBV5-1	NA	TRBJ1-4	CASSLTGLNNEKLFF	TGCGCCAGCAGCTTAACAGGATTGAATAATGAAAAACTGTTTTTT
NA	TRBV4-1	once	TRBJ1-1	CASSQFREAFF	TGCGCCAGCAGCCAATTTCGTGAAGCTTTCTTT
NA	TRBV6-5	NA	TRBJ1-2	CASRRSKGANYGYTF	TGTGCCAGCAGGAGAAGCAAAGGAGCTAACTATGGCTACACCTTC
NA	TRBV6-5	NA	TRBJ2-1	CASSYSGMFNEQFF	TGTGCCAGCAGTTACTCCGGTATGTTCAATGAGCAGTTCTTC
NA	TRBV28	NA	TRBJ1-4	CASSSNEKLFF	TGTGCCAGCAGTAGCAATGAAAAACTGTTTTTT
TRBD1	TRBV6-1	NA	TRBJ1-2	CASSEYWGQGFGYTF	TGTGCCAGCAGTGAATATTGGGGACAGGGTTTTGGCTACACCTTC
NA	TRBV19	NA	TRBJ2-7	CASSIQGSYEQYF	TGTGCCAGTAGTATACAAGGCTCCTACGAGCAGTACTTC
NA	TRBV7-2	few	TRBJ1-5	CASTRGGGSNQPQHF	TGTGCCAGCACCCGAGGGGGTGGTAGCAATCAGCCCCAGCATTTT
NA	TRBV10-3	NA	TRBJ1-1	CASSAMNTEAFF	TGTGCCAGCAGTGCCATGAACACTGAAGCTTTCTTT
TRBD1	TRBV30	NA	TRBJ1-2	CAWIGDRNTYGYTF	TGTGCCTGGATCGGGGACAGGAACACCTATGGCTACACCTTC